The 26 T cell receptor beta chains in this list originate from one sample, sequenced in a study of cytomegalovirus exposure and HLA in healthy donors. The PCR ran on 60 Vbeta and 13 Jbeta primers. Some clones are missing from TCRdb's copy, which holds only in-frame ones; the method was immunoSEQ multiplex PCR. The table includes roughly 190,000 clones, approximately 78% detected once. The sequencing input was PBMCs. Source of these receptors: a woman aged 18-35 years in good health and CMV-seronegative.

V and J are TRBV9 and TRBJ1-2; 10 nucleotides line up with TRBD1. Germline assignment: CDR1 SGDLS and CDR2 YYNGEE. V gave up 3 bases and J gave up 4 bases; unmatched junction bases: 6. The CDR3 is made up of 15 amino acids. The CDR3, as DNA: TGTGCCAGCAGCGGACAGGGGGCTCTGGTCTATGGCTACACCTTC. Amino acids: CASSGQGALVYGYTF.

The chain recombines TRBV6-5 with TRBJ2-1; 7 nucleotides align to TRBD1. With V trimmed by 3 bases and J by 6 bases, 8 bases remained unmatched. The CDR3 spans 15 residues. Germline-derived CDR1 and CDR2 are MNHEY and SVGAGI. The CDR3 region has the DNA TGTGCCAGCAGTTATGACAGGGCAGAGGTCAATGAGCAGTTCTTC. It is translated as CASSYDRAEVNEQFF.

CDR3 amino acids: CASSHSVTTDTQYF. The CDR3 DNA is TGTGCCAGCAGTCACTCGGTAACCACAGATACGCAGTATTTT. The chain employs TRBV7-8 and TRBJ2-3; D gene ambiguous. Trimming left V 6 bases short and J 2 bases short, with 12 bases between. This CDR3 spans 14 amino acids. Germline V CDR1 and CDR2: SGHVS, FQNEAQ.

The CDR3 here is CASSQDPSGALTDTQYF. In nucleotides, the CDR3 is TGCGCCAGCAGCCAAGATCCCAGCGGGGCCCTCACAGATACGCAGTATTTT. This rearrangement joins TRBV4-1 to TRBJ2-3, with 7 bases fitting TRBD2. The CDR3 sequence is 17 residues long. Germline V gene data show CDR1 as MGHRA and CDR2 as YSYEKL. With 0 bases clipped from V and 2 bases from J, the junction kept 8 bases outside the gene matches.

This chain uses TRBV28 with TRBJ2-2, with 10 bases lining up with TRBD2. CDR1 and CDR2 (germline): MDHEN, SYDVKM. Trimming took 2 bases from V and 5 from J; bases not matched to a gene: 2. The CDR3 is 15 amino acids. The CDR3 loop reads CASSLLAGATGELFF. The DNA for the CDR3 is TGTGCCAGCAGTTTACTAGCGGGAGCAACCGGGGAGCTGTTTTTT.

The J gene is TRBJ1-1, the V gene TRBV28; TRBD1 aligns across 9 bases. There are 13 residues in the CDR3. The V segment lost 5 bases and the J segment 8 bases; nucleotides outside the gene matches: 6. The V gene's germline CDR1 is MDHEN and CDR2 SYDVKM. In DNA, the CDR3 is TGTGCCAGCAGTATGACAGGGGGAGGGGAAGCTTTCTTT. Protein sequence: CASSMTGGGEAFF.

The gene calls are TRBV19 and TRBJ2-7; maybe TRBD2 (5 bases). V was shortened by 6 bases and J by 0 bases, with 15 bases between the two germline ends. Per the germline V gene, CDR1 is LNHDA and CDR2 is SQIVND (reference sequence). This CDR3 comprises 15 residues. CDR3: CASSISIGDSYEQYF. Written as DNA, the CDR3 is TGTGCCAGTAGCATCTCAATCGGGGACTCCTACGAGCAGTACTTC. Supplemented by reference TRBV19 and TRBJ2-7, the full variable domain reads DGGITQSPKYLFRKEGQNVTLSCEQNLNHDAMYWYRQDPGQGLRLIYYSQIVNDFQKGDIAEGYSVSREKKESFPLTVTSAQKNPTAFYLCASSISIGDSYEQYFGPGTRLTVT.

The chain carries TRBV5-6 and TRBJ2-5, with 7 bases that match TRBD2. The CDR3 is made up of 16 amino acids. Looked up from germline, CDR1 is SGHDT and CDR2 is YYEEEE. Unmatched junction bases numbered 11, after V lost 6 bases and J lost 0 bases. CDR3 amino acids: CASTLIGGTNQETQYF. CDR3 sequence (DNA): TGTGCCAGCACCCTTATCGGGGGGACGAACCAAGAGACCCAGTACTTC.

This clone is a singleton in its sample. The gene calls are TRBV28 and TRBJ2-7; maybe TRBD2 (5 bases). Trimming removed 5 bases from V and 6 bases from J, with 14 bases in between. CDR3 length: 13 residues. Germline-derived CDR1 and CDR2 are MDHEN and SYDVKM. This CDR3 is CASSLPRAGEQYF. The CDR3 DNA is TGTGCCAGCAGTCTTCCTAGGGCGGGCGAGCAGTACTTC.

Details on this clone: At one end the junction does not follow the germline gene, possibly because of a read error. This sequence joins TRBV5-8 and TRBJ2-2; either TRBD1 or TRBD2 may supply D (6 bases each). Germline CDR1 is SGHTS and CDR2 is YDEGEE. The CDR3 is made up of 16 amino acids. The chain's CDR3 is CPSSLGAGTNTGELFF. The CDR3 nucleotides read TGTCCCAGCAGCTTGGGGGCGGGAACGAACACCGGGGAGCTGTTTTTT.

The chain recombines TRBV7-9 with TRBJ2-7; TRBD1 matches at 9 bases. The CDR3 is 16 residues long. Looked up from germline, CDR1 is SEHNR and CDR2 is FQNEAQ (reference sequence). The junction had 10 bases not matched to a gene; V was cut back by 5 bases and J by 2 bases. CDR3 nucleotides: TGTGCCAGCAGCGCGCCGGGACAGGGAGCCGCCTACGAGCAGTACTTC. Its protein product is CASSAPGQGAAYEQYF.

The CDR3 sequence: CASSSTSGGYSSYNEQFF. As DNA, the CDR3 is TGCGCCAGCAGCTCGACTAGCGGGGGTTACAGCTCCTACAATGAGCAGTTCTTC. The chain carries TRBV5-1 and TRBJ2-1, with TRBD2 identical over 12 bases. The CDR3 extends over 18 amino acids. In germline, CDR1 is SGHRS, CDR2 YFSETQ. V lost 3 bases and J lost 0; bases outside the gene matches: 7.

The chain joins TRBV27 to TRBJ2-3; 7 positions agree with TRBD2. The CDR3 covers 14 residues. Looked up from germline, CDR1 is MNHEY and CDR2 is SMNVEV (reference sequence). V shed 8 bases, J shed 0 bases, and the junction held 5 bases outside the gene matches. The CDR3 nucleotides read TGTGCCAGCGGGCCGGGGGGAAGCACAGATACGCAGTATTTT. Its protein product is CASGPGGSTDTQYF.

The chain couples TRBV27 to TRBJ2-5; 11 bases are a match to TRBD2. The J call may be mistaken, given a closer DNA end match to TRBJ2-7. This CDR3 is 14 amino acids long. CDR1 MNHEY and CDR2 SMNVEV come from the germline V gene (reference sequence). CDR3 nucleotide sequence: TGTGCCAGCAGTCCCGGGACTAGCGGCTACGAGCAGTACTTC. Protein product: CASSPGTSGYEQYF.

This chain links TRBV10-3 with TRBJ1-2, with D maybe TRBD1 (6 bases). Germline lookup yields CDR1 ENHRY and CDR2 SYGVKD. The CDR3 spans 13 residues. V was shortened by 7 bases and J by 3 bases, with 12 bases between the two germline ends. Here the CDR3 reads CAITGRGDYGYTF. In nucleotides, the CDR3 is TGTGCCATCACGGGCAGGGGCGACTATGGCTACACCTTC.

This chain uses TRBV27 with TRBJ2-3, with unresolved D. Deletions cut 7 bases from V and 0 bases from J, with 14 bases between. Germline values: CDR1 MNHEY, CDR2 SMNVEV (reference sequence). This CDR3 spans 15 amino acids. CDR3 protein: CASNTLTRSTDTQYF. The CDR3 DNA reads as TGTGCCAGCAATACCCTTACCCGGAGCACAGATACGCAGTATTTT.

Here the CDR3 reads CASSLAGAGANVLTF. CDR3 sequence (DNA): TGTGCCAGCAGCTTAGCAGGGGCTGGGGCCAACGTCCTGACTTTC. The V gene is TRBV7-6, the J gene TRBJ2-6; possible D gene TRBD1, 5 bases. The CDR3 consists of 15 residues. Trimming left V 0 bases short and J 2 bases short, with 5 bases between. In germline, CDR1 is SGHVS, CDR2 FNYEAQ.

CDR3 residues: CASSSGGSHNYGYTF. The CDR3 DNA follows: TGCGCCAGCAGCTCTGGTGGCAGTCACAACTATGGCTACACCTTC. The rearrangement links TRBV5-1 to TRBJ1-2; D gene ambiguous. CDR1 is SGHRS and CDR2 is YFSETQ in the germline V gene. This CDR3 is built from 15 residues. V shed 3 bases and J shed 2 bases, with 14 bases lying between them.

The rearrangement joins TRBV7-6 to TRBJ1-4; D call uncertain. Germline CDR1 SGHVS, CDR2 FNYEAQ. This CDR3 has 16 amino acids. Trimming took off 2 bases at V and 3 bases at J, with 13 bases between the two ends. The CDR3 loop is CASSLISRNSNEKLFF. Written as DNA, the CDR3 is TGTGCCAGCAGCTTAATTTCGAGGAATTCTAATGAAAAACTGTTTTTT.

This chain uses TRBV19 with TRBJ1-3; tentative D call: TRBD1 (6 bases). Trimming removed 7 bases at V and 3 bases at J, with 10 bases between. The CDR3 is 13 residues long. The germline V gene encodes CDR1 LNHDA and CDR2 SQIVND (reference sequence). This CDR3 is CASTQGSGNTIYF. For the CDR3, the DNA is TGTGCCAGTACCCAGGGGAGTGGAAACACCATATATTTT. The whole variable domain, remainder taken from reference TRBV19 and TRBJ1-3, is DGGITQSPKYLFRKEGQNVTLSCEQNLNHDAMYWYRQDPGQGLRLIYYSQIVNDFQKGDIAEGYSVSREKKESFPLTVTSAQKNPTAFYLCASTQGSGNTIYFGEGSWLTVV.

In nucleotides, the CDR3 is TGTGCCAGTAGTACCAACAGAGGGGGCTTAAAGAGAAACACCATATATTTT. This gives the protein CASSTNRGGLKRNTIYF. The genes are TRBV19 and TRBJ1-3, with 7 bases that match TRBD1. The V segment lost 4 bases and the J segment 5 bases; nucleotides outside the gene matches: 14. Germline loops: CDR1 LNHDA, CDR2 SQIVND (reference sequence). The CDR3 sequence is 17 residues long.

The chain combines TRBV30 with TRBJ2-3; 13 nucleotides match TRBD2. CDR1 and CDR2 (germline): GTSNPN, SVGIG (reference sequence). V was pared by 0 bases and J by 3 bases, with 3 bases of the junction left unmatched. This CDR3 region has 16 residues. The CDR3 coding sequence is TGTGCCTGGAGTGTCGGACTAGCGGGAGCGACAGATACGCAGTATTTT. This codes for CAWSVGLAGATDTQYF.

CDR3 nucleotide sequence: TGTGCCAGCAGCTTGATAGTGAACACTGAAGCTTTCTTT. It is translated as CASSLIVNTEAFF. This chain joins TRBV5-8 and TRBJ1-1; D gene unclear. The germline V and J ends were trimmed by 1 base and 0 bases, with 4 bases remaining between them. Germline-derived CDR1 and CDR2 are SGHTS and YDEGEE. The CDR3 extends over 13 amino acids.

The chain uses TRBV2 and TRBJ2-2, with D possibly matching TRBD1 (6 bases). Germline V gene data show CDR1 as SNHLY and CDR2 as FYNNEI. V lost 2 bases and J 1 base, leaving 11 bases between the germline ends. CDR3 length equals 16 residues. CDR3 loop: CASSESDRMNTGELFF. CDR3 sequence (DNA): TGTGCCAGCAGTGAAAGTGACAGGATGAACACCGGGGAGCTGTTTTTT. Filled out from reference TRBV2 and TRBJ2-2, the complete variable domain reads EPEVTQTPSHQVTQMGQEVILRCVPISNHLYFYWYRQILGQKVEFLVSFYNNEISEKSEIFDDQFSVERPDGSNFTLKIRSTKLEDSAMYFCASSESDRMNTGELFFGEGSRLTVL.

The rearrangement links TRBV29-1 to TRBJ2-2, with TRBD1 matching 7 bases. V gave up 4 bases and J gave up 3 bases; unmatched junction bases: 5. Per the germline V gene, CDR1 is SQVTM and CDR2 is ANQGSEA. The CDR3 runs to 14 residues. The CDR3 loop is CSVAPGQYTGELFF. The CDR3 DNA sequence: TGCAGCGTTGCGCCGGGACAGTACACCGGGGAGCTGTTTTTT.

This chain uses TRBV7-3 with TRBJ2-7; the match to TRBD2 covers 8 bases. V lost 4 bases and J lost 6; bases outside the gene matches: 5. The CDR3 has 13 amino acids. Per germline, CDR1 SGHTA and CDR2 FQGTGA. CDR3 region: CASSSSGSGEQYF. The CDR3 DNA reads TGTGCCAGCAGCTCTAGCGGGTCCGGCGAGCAGTACTTC.